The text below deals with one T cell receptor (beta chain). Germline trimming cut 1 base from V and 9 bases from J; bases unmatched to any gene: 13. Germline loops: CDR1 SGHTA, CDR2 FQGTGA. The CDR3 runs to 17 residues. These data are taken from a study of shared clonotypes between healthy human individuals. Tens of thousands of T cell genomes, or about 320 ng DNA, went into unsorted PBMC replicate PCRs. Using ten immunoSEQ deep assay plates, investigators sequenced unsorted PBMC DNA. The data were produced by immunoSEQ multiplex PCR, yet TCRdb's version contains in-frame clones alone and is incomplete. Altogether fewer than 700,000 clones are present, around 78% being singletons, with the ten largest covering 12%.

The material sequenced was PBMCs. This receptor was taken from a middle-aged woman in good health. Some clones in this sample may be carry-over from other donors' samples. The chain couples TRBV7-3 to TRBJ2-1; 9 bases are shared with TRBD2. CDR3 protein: CASSLSSSGGLAIEQFF. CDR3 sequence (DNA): TGTGCCAGCAGCTTAAGCTCAAGCGGGGGGCTAGCCATTGAGCAGTTCTTC.